This entry is about one T cell receptor (beta chain). The data derive from a study of blood T cell repertoires in COVID-19. Across the whole study: Sites across the United States, Italy and Spain contributed samples from acute and convalescent COVID-19.

Per the original data handling: The authors estimated nucleated cell counts from reference gene primer amplification. Profiled with immunoSEQ multiplex PCR; TCRdb holds only in-frame clones, not every one. D and trimming were read from the DNA, whereas the V and J calls and clone size are those reported in that table. The data hold 100,000 to 130,000 clones, with 60% to 85% observed a single time. The sequence derives from a man between 65 and 85 years old with acute or convalescent COVID-19. Sequenced: peripheral blood.

The CDR3 DNA reads as TGTGCCAGCAGTGAAGCGGGGGGTTCCTATAATTCACCCCTCCACTTT. Translating it yields CASSEAGGSYNSPLHF. The chain is built from TRBV6-1 and TRBJ1-6; D is perhaps TRBD1 (5 bases). The CDR3 contains 16 residues. V lost 0 bases and J 1 base, leaving 7 bases between the germline ends. CDR1 is MNHNS, CDR2 SASEGT, per germline.